This T cell receptor (beta chain) was obtained from a study of blood T cell repertoires in COVID-19. In the study overall: The United States, Italy and Spain were the sources of the acute and convalescent COVID-19 samples. Nucleic acid was either cDNA or gDNA, and it came from T cells, B-cell-depleted T cells, or PBMCs.

Source study methods: Amplified reference gene primers provided the basis for estimating nucleated cell counts. The protocol was immunoSEQ multiplex PCR, while the TCRdb copy is restricted to in-frame clones and leaves out a portion. Clonal size and the V and J genes are those of that table, whereas D and trimming came from the DNA. The data show around 200,000 clones, with 87% seen just once and roughly 12% held by the top ten. Germline-derived CDR1 and CDR2 are MNHEY and SVGEGT. With 5 bases removed from V and 8 bases from J, the gap between germline ends came to 18 bases. The CDR3 covers 14 residues.

The V and J genes are TRBV6-2 or TRBV6-3 and TRBJ1-2; D may be TRBD1 (6 bases). The sequencing input was peripheral blood. This sequence was found in a woman aged 18-29 years who had recovered from COVID-19. DNA for the CDR3: TGTGCCAGCAGTCCACCGACAGGCCCGTCAGGCTACACCTTC. This encodes CASSPPTGPSGYTF.